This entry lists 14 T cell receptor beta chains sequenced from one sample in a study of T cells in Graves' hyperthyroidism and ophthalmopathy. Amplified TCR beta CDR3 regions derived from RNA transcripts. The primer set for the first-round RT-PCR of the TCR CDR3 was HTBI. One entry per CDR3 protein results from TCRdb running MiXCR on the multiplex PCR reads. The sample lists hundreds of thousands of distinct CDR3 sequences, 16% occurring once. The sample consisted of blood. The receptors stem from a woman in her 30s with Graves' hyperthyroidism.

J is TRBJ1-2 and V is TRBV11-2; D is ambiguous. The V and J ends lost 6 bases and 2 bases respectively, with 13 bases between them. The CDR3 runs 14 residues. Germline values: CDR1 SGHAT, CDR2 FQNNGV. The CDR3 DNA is TGTGCCAGCAGTACAAGAGGTAGCAACTATGGCTACACCTTC. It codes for CASSTRGSNYGYTF.

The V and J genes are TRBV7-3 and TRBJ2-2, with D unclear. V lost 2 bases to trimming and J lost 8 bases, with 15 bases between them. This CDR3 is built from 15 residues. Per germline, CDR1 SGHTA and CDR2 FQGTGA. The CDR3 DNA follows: TGTGCCAGCAGCTTAGACCATCTTGTAGCAGGGGAGCTGTTTTTT. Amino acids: CASSLDHLVAGELFF.

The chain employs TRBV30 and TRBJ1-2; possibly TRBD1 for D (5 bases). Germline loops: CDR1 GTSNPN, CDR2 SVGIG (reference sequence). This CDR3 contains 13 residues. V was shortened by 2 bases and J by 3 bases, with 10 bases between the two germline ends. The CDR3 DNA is TGTGCCTGGAGTCGGGCAGGGTACTATGGCTACACCTTC. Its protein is CAWSRAGYYGYTF.

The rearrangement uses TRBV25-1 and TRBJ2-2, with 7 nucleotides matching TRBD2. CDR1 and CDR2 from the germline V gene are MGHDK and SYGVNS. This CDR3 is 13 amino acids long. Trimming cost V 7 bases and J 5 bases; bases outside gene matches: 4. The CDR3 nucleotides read TGTGCCAGCACCGACGGGGGGACCGGGGAGCTGTTTTTT. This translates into CASTDGGTGELFF.

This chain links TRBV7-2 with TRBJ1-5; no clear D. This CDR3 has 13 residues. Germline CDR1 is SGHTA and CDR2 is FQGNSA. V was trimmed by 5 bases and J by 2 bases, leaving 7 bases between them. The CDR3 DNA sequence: TGTGCCAGCAGCCTACACCGCAATCAGCCCCAGCATTTT. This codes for CASSLHRNQPQHF.

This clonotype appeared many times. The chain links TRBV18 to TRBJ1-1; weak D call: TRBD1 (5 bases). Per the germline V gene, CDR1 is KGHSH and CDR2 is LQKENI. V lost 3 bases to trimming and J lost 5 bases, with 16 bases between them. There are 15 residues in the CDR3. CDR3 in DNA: TGTGCCAGCTCACCCGCTCCGGGAAGGGGTACTGAAGCTTTCTTT. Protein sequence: CASSPAPGRGTEAFF. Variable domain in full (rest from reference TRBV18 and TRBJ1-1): NAGVMQNPRHLVRRRGQEARLRCSPMKGHSHVYWYRQLPEEGLKFMVYLQKENIIDESGMPKERFSAEFPKEGPSILRIQQVVRGDSAAYFCASSPAPGRGTEAFFGQGTRLTVV.

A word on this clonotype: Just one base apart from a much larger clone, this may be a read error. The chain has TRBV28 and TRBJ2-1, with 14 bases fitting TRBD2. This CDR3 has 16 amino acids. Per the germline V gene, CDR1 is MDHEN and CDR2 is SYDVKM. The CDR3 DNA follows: TGTGCCAGCAGTTCAACCGGGACTAGCGGGAGCAATGAGGAGTTCTTC. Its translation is CASSSTGTSGSNEEFF.

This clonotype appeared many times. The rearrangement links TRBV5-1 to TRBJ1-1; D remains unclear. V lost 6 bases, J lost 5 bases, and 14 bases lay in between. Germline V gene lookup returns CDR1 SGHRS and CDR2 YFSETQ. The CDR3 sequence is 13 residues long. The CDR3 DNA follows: TGCGCCAGCACCCTACTACATAAAACTGAAGCTTTCTTT. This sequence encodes CASTLLHKTEAFF.

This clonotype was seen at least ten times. In DNA form, the CDR3 reads TGTGCCAGCAGCTTAGCGGACGGGACACTCTACGAGCAGTACTTC. Its protein is CASSLADGTLYEQYF. The J gene is TRBJ2-7, the V gene TRBV11-3, with a weak D call TRBD1 (6 bases). V was shortened by 1 base and J by 3 bases, with 13 bases between the two germline ends. This CDR3 contains 15 residues. The germline gives CDR1 SGHNT, CDR2 YENEEA. The full variable domain, completed using reference TRBV11-3 and TRBJ2-7, is EAGVVQSPRYKIIEKKQPVAFWCNPISGHNTLYWYLQNLGQGPELLIRYENEEAVDDSQLPKDRFSAERLKGVDSTLKIQPAELGDSAVYLCASSLADGTLYEQYFGPGTRLTVT.

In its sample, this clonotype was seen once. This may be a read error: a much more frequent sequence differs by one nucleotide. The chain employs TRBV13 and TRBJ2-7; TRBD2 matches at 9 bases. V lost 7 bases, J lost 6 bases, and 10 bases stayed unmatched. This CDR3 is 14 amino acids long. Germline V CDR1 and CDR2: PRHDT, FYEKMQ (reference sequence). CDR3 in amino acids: CASTGREGLCEQYF. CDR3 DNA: TGTGCCAGCACCGGGCGGGAGGGCCTCTGCGAGCAGTACTTC.

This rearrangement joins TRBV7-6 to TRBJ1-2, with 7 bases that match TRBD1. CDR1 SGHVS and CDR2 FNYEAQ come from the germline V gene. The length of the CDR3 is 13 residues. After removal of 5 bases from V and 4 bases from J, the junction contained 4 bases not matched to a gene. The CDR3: CASSPNRGYGYTF. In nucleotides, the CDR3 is TGTGCCAGCAGCCCCAACAGGGGCTATGGCTACACCTTC.

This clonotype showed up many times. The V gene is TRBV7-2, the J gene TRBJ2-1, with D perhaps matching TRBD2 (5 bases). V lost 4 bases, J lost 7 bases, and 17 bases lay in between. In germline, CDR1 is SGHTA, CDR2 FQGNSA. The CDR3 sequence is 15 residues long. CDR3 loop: CASSYRENLMNEQFF. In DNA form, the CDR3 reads TGTGCCAGCAGCTACCGGGAAAACCTTATGAATGAGCAGTTCTTC.

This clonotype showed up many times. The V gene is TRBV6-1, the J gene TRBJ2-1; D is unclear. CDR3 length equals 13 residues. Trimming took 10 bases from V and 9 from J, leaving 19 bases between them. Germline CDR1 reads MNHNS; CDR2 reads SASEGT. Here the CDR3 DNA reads TGTGCCACCTCGGTCCGCCGGGCCTTTGAGCAGTTCTTC. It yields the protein CATSVRRAFEQFF.

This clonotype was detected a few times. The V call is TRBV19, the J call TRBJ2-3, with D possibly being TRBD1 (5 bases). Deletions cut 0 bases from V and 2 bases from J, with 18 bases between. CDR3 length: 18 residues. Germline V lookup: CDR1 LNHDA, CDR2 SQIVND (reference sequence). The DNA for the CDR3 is TGTGCCAGTAGTATAGAGTCCCCCGGGCAGGGATCCACAGATACGCAGTATTTT. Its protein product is CASSIESPGQGSTDTQYF.